Listed below are T cell receptor beta chains from one sample, sequenced in a study of graft-versus-host responses after intestinal transplantation. Assay: immunoSEQ multiplex PCR; the TCRdb copy retains only in-frame clones and omits some. The repertoire has tens of thousands of clones, roughly 90% of them found once; the top ten carry around 2.5%. The antigens these receptors bind are not known. This specimen was unstimulated CD8+ T cells sorted from spleen or lymph node cells, taken before intestinal transplant. The source is a human donor who received an intestinal transplant. Both conserved end residues are part of each CDR3. A D gene is named only where the DNA matches it firmly. The size field is filled for only some rows; it gives once, few, many or a size class.

v_call	d_call	j_call	clone_size	cdr3_aa	cdr3_nt
TRBV4-1	TRBD2	TRBJ2-2	few	CASSPPGLESGELFF	TGCGCCAGCAGCCCTCCGGGACTAGAATCCGGGGAGCTGTTTTTT
TRBV4-2	TRBD2	TRBJ2-7	-	CASSDYSGSLGEQYF	TGTGCCAGCAGCGATTATAGCGGGAGCCTGGGGGAGCAGTACTTC
TRBV28	TRBD2	TRBJ2-1	-	CASSLAGGYNEQFF	TGTGCCAGCAGCCTAGCGGGAGGCTACAATGAGCAGTTCTTC
TRBV2	-	TRBJ1-2	once	CASSGGGNGYTF	TGTGCCAGCAGTGGGGGGGGAAATGGCTACACCTTC
TRBV15	-	TRBJ2-7	-	CATSRDGLDSYEQYF	TGTGCCACCAGCAGAGATGGACTCGACTCCTACGAGCAGTACTTC
TRBV5-4	TRBD2	TRBJ2-7	-	CASSPTSGGIYEQYF	TGTGCCAGCAGCCCGACTAGCGGGGGGATCTACGAGCAGTACTTC
TRBV5-4	-	TRBJ2-1	-	CASSSIYTPVEYTPNEQFF	TGTGCCAGCAGCTCGATATATACCCCCGTAGAATATACCCCCAATGAGCAGTTCTTC
TRBV4-1	TRBD2	TRBJ2-7	-	CASSPRTSMTWVEQYF	TGCGCCAGCAGCCCGCGGACTAGCATGACTTGGGTCGAGCAGTACTTC
TRBV28	-	TRBJ1-2	once	CASSFNGEDGYTF	TGTGCCAGCAGTTTTAATGGGGAGGACGGCTACACCTTC
TRBV4-1	TRBD1	TRBJ2-7	-	CASSQASGGYEQYF	TGCGCCAGCAGCCAAGCTTCAGGGGGCTACGAGCAGTACTTC
TRBV6-6	TRBD1	TRBJ1-1	once	CASRHLLWTGSTEAFF	TGTGCCAGCAGACACTTGCTATGGACAGGGAGCACTGAAGCTTTCTTT
TRBV5-6	TRBD2	TRBJ2-1	-	CASSGLGLAENNEQFF	TGTGCCAGCAGCGGCCTGGGACTAGCGGAGAACAATGAGCAGTTCTTC
TRBV27	TRBD2	TRBJ2-5	-	CASSSHLVAGGLGTQYF	TGTGCCAGCAGTTCGCACTTGGTAGCGGGGGGGCTCGGGACCCAGTACTTC
TRBV13	TRBD1	TRBJ1-2	-	CASSSETTGEANYGYTF	TGTGCCAGCAGTTCCGAAACTACAGGGGAAGCTAACTATGGCTACACCTTC
TRBV4-2	-	TRBJ1-6	-	CASSQAVRGNSPLHF	TGTGCCAGCAGCCAAGCGGTAAGAGGGAATTCACCCCTCCACTTT
TRBV6-4	-	TRBJ1-1	-	CASSDRGMNTEAFF	TGTGCCAGCAGTGACAGGGGCATGAACACTGAAGCTTTCTTT
TRBV6-6	-	TRBJ1-5	-	CASSRGQKTSQPQHF	TGTGCCAGCAGTCGCGGACAAAAGACAAGTCAGCCCCAGCATTTT
TRBV6-1	-	TRBJ1-5	-	CASSEPRAGIQPQHF	TGTGCCAGCAGTGAACCTCGGGCGGGGATTCAGCCCCAGCATTTT
TRBV7-9	TRBD2	TRBJ2-3	-	CASSWTGTSGGHTQYF	TGTGCCAGCAGCTGGACCGGGACTAGCGGGGGACATACGCAGTATTTT
TRBV6-1	-	TRBJ2-7	-	CATEGPLYEQYF	TGTGCCACGGAGGGACCACTCTACGAGCAGTACTTC
TRBV28	TRBD1	TRBJ1-2	few	CASSLGQGTPNYGYTF	TGTGCCAGCAGTTTGGGACAGGGAACTCCTAACTATGGCTACACCTTC
TRBV2	TRBD2	TRBJ2-1	-	CASSEAESGGADEQFF	TGTGCCAGCAGTGAAGCAGAGAGCGGGGGGGCGGATGAGCAGTTCTTC
TRBV28	TRBD1	TRBJ1-5	-	CASSLVGQFNQPQHF	TGTGCCAGCAGTTTAGTGGGACAGTTCAATCAGCCCCAGCATTTT
TRBV7-9	-	TRBJ1-1	-	CASSFGFAEAFF	TGTGCCAGCAGCTTCGGGTTCGCTGAAGCTTTCTTT
TRBV9	-	TRBJ1-3	-	CASSVAGASGGGRIRNTIYF	TGTGCCAGCAGCGTAGCTGGAGCCTCGGGCGGGGGCCGGATCAGGAACACCATATATTTT
TRBV6-1	TRBD1	TRBJ2-1	once	CASSDGQAPTYNEQFF	TGTGCCAGCAGTGACGGACAGGCTCCAACTTACAATGAGCAGTTCTTC
TRBV4-1	-	TRBJ2-3	-	CASSQDRGQHTDTQYF	TGCGCCAGCAGCCAAGATAGAGGACAGCACACAGATACGCAGTATTTT
TRBV5-1	-	TRBJ1-2	-	CASSPSGAYGYTF	TGCGCCAGCAGTCCGTCTGGGGCCTATGGCTACACCTTC
TRBV18	-	TRBJ2-1	-	CASSPRSRVSYNEQFF	TGTGCCAGCTCACCACGATCGAGGGTCTCGTACAATGAGCAGTTCTTC
TRBV13	-	TRBJ2-7	once	CASSWGGGEQYF	TGTGCCAGCAGCTGGGGAGGGGGCGAGCAGTACTTC
TRBV5-6	-	TRBJ2-7	-	CASSFGQFDEQYF	TGTGCCAGCAGCTTTGGACAGTTCGACGAGCAGTACTTC
TRBV28	-	TRBJ2-7	-	CASSFTRTVVYEQYF	TGTGCCAGCAGTTTCACCCGGACAGTAGTGTACGAGCAGTACTTC
TRBV4-2	TRBD2	TRBJ2-7	-	CASSQGSSGRGISYEQYF	TGTGCCAGCAGCCAAGGCAGCAGCGGGAGGGGGATCTCCTACGAGCAGTACTTC
TRBV4-1	TRBD2	TRBJ2-1	-	CASSPGTSGTNEQFF	TGCGCCAGCAGCCCTGGGACTAGCGGGACGAATGAGCAGTTCTTC
TRBV5-1	TRBD1	TRBJ2-7	-	CASSLDGTGYYEQYF	TGCGCCAGCAGCTTGGACGGGACAGGGTATTACGAGCAGTACTTC
TRBV2	-	TRBJ2-2	-	CASKDTNTGELFF	TGTGCCAGCAAGGACACGAACACCGGGGAGCTGTTTTTT
TRBV28	TRBD1	TRBJ2-7	-	CASTRTGSYEQYF	TGTGCCAGCACCCGGACAGGGTCCTACGAGCAGTACTTC
TRBV7-9	TRBD1	TRBJ2-6	once	CASSSGTAANVLTF	TGTGCCAGCAGCTCCGGGACAGCGGCCAACGTCCTGACTTTC
TRBV28	-	TRBJ1-2	once	CASVKTGNYGYTF	TGTGCCAGCGTAAAAACAGGGAACTATGGCTACACCTTC
TRBV2	TRBD2	TRBJ2-7	-	CASSAREAPYEQYF	TGTGCCAGCAGCGCGCGGGAGGCGCCCTACGAGCAGTACTTC
TRBV6-1	-	TRBJ1-1	-	CVSSYNTEAFF	TGTGTCAGCAGCTATAACACTGAAGCTTTCTTT
TRBV6-1	TRBD1	TRBJ1-5	once	CASSENPGQGGQPQHF	TGTGCCAGCAGTGAAAATCCGGGACAGGGAGGGCAGCCCCAGCATTTT
TRBV9	-	TRBJ2-7	-	CASSEGLQSYEQYF	TGTGCCAGCAGTGAGGGCCTCCAGTCCTACGAGCAGTACTTC
TRBV28	TRBD1	TRBJ2-7	-	CASSFGTGGTPLSSYEQYF	TGTGCCAGCAGTTTCGGGACAGGGGGCACCCCTCTAAGCTCCTACGAGCAGTACTTC
TRBV19	-	TRBJ1-2	-	CASSGRDPNYGYTF	TGTGCCAGTAGTGGGAGGGATCCCAACTATGGCTACACCTTC
TRBV6-5	TRBD2	TRBJ2-2	-	CASSYKLASGELFF	TGTGCCAGCAGTTACAAACTAGCGAGCGGGGAGCTGTTTTTT